This T cell receptor (beta chain) originates from a study of metastatic and nonmetastatic thyroid tumors. MiXCR re-clonotyped the PCR reads for TCRdb. The sample shows approximately 21,000 clones, 20% of them seen only once. This CDR3 spans 14 amino acids. Deletions cut 2 bases from V and 4 bases from J, with 12 bases between. Germline V CDR1 and CDR2: KGHSH, LQKENI. All patients reached thyroid surgery having received no treatment beforehand. The sample comprised blood. V is TRBV18 and J is TRBJ2-7; D is possibly TRBD2 (5 bases). The origin of this receptor is a female donor with papillary thyroid cancer or a benign thyroid nodule (not recorded which). Some clones in this sample may be carry-over from other donors' samples. CDR3 nucleotide sequence: TGTGCCAGCTCACCAGGGGAGCCGCATTACGAGCAGTACTTC. Translated, it gives CASSPGEPHYEQYF. Filled out from reference TRBV18 and TRBJ2-7, the complete variable domain reads NAGVMQNPRHLVRRRGQEARLRCSPMKGHSHVYWYRQLPEEGLKFMVYLQKENIIDESGMPKERFSAEFPKEGPSILRIQQVVRGDSAAYFCASSPGEPHYEQYFGPGTRLTVT.